This TCR beta chain appears in the sequencing data of a study of OX40 agonist ivuxolimab in advanced cancers. Study background: Patients in dose escalation had liver, melanoma, kidney or head and neck cancers. General study results and limits: Some nonresponders additionally presented with little normalized T-cell clonal expansion.

Germline CDR1 and CDR2: LGHNA and YNFKEQ. Between the trimmed V and J ends, which lost 5 bases and 4 bases, there was a span of 23 bases. The length of the CDR3 is 17 residues. The protocol was immunoSEQ multiplex PCR, while the TCRdb copy is restricted to in-frame clones and leaves out a portion. The repertoire holds roughly 86,000 clones, with 90% as singletons. Prior autoimmune disease or systemic immunosuppression barred patients. A note on this clone: The antigen remains undetermined.

This material consisted of CD4+ or CD8+ T cells sorted from blood, taken in a trial of the OX40 agonist ivuxolimab. The sequence was collected from an adult with an advanced solid tumor such as melanoma, head and neck, liver or kidney cancer. The gene calls are TRBV4-2 and TRBJ2-5, with D hard to call. The CDR3 DNA is TGTGCCAGCAGCTTGGCCAGGAGAGCCGCAGCCCGAGAGACCCAGTACTTC. It specifies CASSLARRAAARETQYF.